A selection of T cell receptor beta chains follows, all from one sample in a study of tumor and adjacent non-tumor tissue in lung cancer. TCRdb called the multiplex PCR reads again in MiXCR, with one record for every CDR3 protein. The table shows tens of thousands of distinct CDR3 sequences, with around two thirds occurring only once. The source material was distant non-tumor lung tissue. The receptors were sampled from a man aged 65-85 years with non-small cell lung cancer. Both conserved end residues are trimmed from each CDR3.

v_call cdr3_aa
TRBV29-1 SVANTGARPAQY
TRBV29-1 SVVRRDRYYNEQF
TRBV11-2 ASGLVGGQADAQY
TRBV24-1 AVGLAGTDEQF
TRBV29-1 SLWWCSETQY
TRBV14 VSSQNSGHRGRDYGYT
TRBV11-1 ASSARQGRYKNIQY
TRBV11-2 ASSPIGRQEDNNEQF
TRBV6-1 ASSETQGYGYT
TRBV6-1 ASSGTITLHEQF
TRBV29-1 SLACVRDYEQY
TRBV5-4 ASSLSGGLGETQY
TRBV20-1 GASEQLKQPQH
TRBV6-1 ASRGYRNTGELF
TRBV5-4 ASERGDTDTQY
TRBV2 VSSEAGTSGGAETQY
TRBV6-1 ASSEAGWGPRCEQY
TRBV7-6 AGSFTQDSTAGELF
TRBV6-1 ASSEGVGQETQY
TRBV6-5 ASSSWLDTGAF
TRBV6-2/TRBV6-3 VSSPQGRSYEAF
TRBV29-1 SVGQKVAPVYGYT
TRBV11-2 ASSLTISSGTNVLT
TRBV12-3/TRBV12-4 ASDSLTGPEQY
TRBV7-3 ASSLDRATGELF